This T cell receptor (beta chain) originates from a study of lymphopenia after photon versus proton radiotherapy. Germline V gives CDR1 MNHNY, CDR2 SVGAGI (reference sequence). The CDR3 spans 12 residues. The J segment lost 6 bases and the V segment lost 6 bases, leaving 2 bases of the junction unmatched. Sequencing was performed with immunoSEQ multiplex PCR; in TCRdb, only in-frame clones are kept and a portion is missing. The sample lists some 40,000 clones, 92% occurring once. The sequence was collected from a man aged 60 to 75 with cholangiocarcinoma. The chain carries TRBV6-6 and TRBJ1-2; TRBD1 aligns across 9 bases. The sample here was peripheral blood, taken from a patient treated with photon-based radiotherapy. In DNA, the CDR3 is TGTGCCAGCAGCCGGACAGGGGATGGCTACACCTTC. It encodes CASSRTGDGYTF.